A single sample is the source of the 10 T cell receptor beta chains below, sequenced in a study of shared clonotypes between healthy human individuals. This table comes from immunoSEQ multiplex PCR, and its TCRdb copy is limited to in-frame clones, with some not included. The table records over a million clones, more than 95% of them present only once. The specimen was naive CD4+ T cells sorted from blood. Subset denoted: CD45RA+ positively selected. These receptors came from a man aged 30 to 45 in good health.

Remarks on this clone: The junction departs from germline at one end; a sequencing error may be responsible. The chain recombines TRBV7-7 with TRBJ2-5, with TRBD2 matching over 11 bases. The CDR3 is made up of 16 amino acids. CDR1 is SSHAT and CDR2 is FNYEAQ in the germline V gene (reference sequence). CDR3 sequence: CASSWRLAGNQETQYF. CDR3 in DNA: TGTGCTAGCAGCTGGAGACTAGCGGGAAATCAAGAGACCCAGTACTTC.

This clone showed up just once. This chain connects TRBV29-1 to TRBJ2-1; 9 bases line up with TRBD1. The V gene's germline CDR1 is SQVTM and CDR2 ANQGSEA. The CDR3 consists of 12 residues. CDR3 in amino acids: CSERDRAAEQFF. The DNA of the CDR3 is TGCAGTGAACGGGACAGGGCGGCTGAGCAGTTCTTC.

The chain links TRBV11-2 to TRBJ1-5; unclear D gene. The CDR3 spans 15 residues. The ends were cut back, 2 bases at V and 3 bases at J, with 11 bases in the middle. CDR1 is SGHAT, CDR2 FQNNGV, per germline. The CDR3 DNA reads TGTGCCAGCAGCTTAAGTCACGCATTCAATCAGCCCCAGCATTTT. This translates into CASSLSHAFNQPQHF.

This rearrangement joins TRBV5-4 to TRBJ2-2; possibly TRBD1 for D (6 bases). The CDR3 runs to 14 residues. CDR1 and CDR2 from the germline V gene are SGHNT and YYREEE (reference sequence). Trimming removed 5 bases from V and 6 bases from J, with 14 bases in between. CDR3 protein: CASSHKQGSGELFF. The CDR3 DNA is TGTGCCAGCAGTCACAAACAGGGATCCGGGGAGCTGTTTTTT.

V and J are TRBV5-6 and TRBJ1-2; D uncertain. With 4 bases removed from V and 5 bases from J, the gap between germline ends came to 18 bases. Germline V gives CDR1 SGHDT, CDR2 YYEEEE. The CDR3 has 15 residues. The CDR3 sequence is CASSLIGRAFYGYTF. Written as DNA, the CDR3 is TGTGCCAGCAGCCTCATCGGACGGGCTTTTTATGGCTACACCTTC. The variable domain in full, with the rest retrieved from reference TRBV5-6 and TRBJ1-2, is DAGVTQSPTHLIKTRGQQVTLRCSPKSGHDTVSWYQQALGQGPQFIFQYYEEEERQRGNFPDRFSGHQFPNYSSELNVNALLLGDSALYLCASSLIGRAFYGYTFGSGTRLTVV.

The chain uses TRBV14 and TRBJ2-2; 9 bases are a match to TRBD2. V was pared by 2 bases and J by 6 bases, with 10 bases of the junction left unmatched. The germline V gene has CDR1 SGHDN and CDR2 FVKESK. The CDR3 extends over 17 amino acids. In DNA, the CDR3 is TGTGCCAGCAGCCAATACCCTAGCGGGATTTTGGCCGGGGAGCTGTTTTTT. Residues: CASSQYPSGILAGELFF.

CDR3 region: CASSLAGVGQPQHF. The CDR3 bases are TGTGCCAGCAGCTTGGCAGGGGTTGGCCAGCCCCAGCATTTT. The chain has TRBV5-4 and TRBJ1-5; TRBD1 is a possible D gene (6 bases). The CDR3 is 14 amino acids. V lost 0 bases to trimming and J lost 7 bases, with 11 bases between them. Germline CDR1 and CDR2: SGHNT and YYREEE (reference sequence). Combining the CDR3 with reference TRBV5-4 and TRBJ1-5 gives the whole variable domain ETGVTQSPTHLIKTRGQQVTLRCSSQSGHNTVSWYQQALGQGPQFIFQYYREEENGRGNFPPRFSGLQFPNYSSELNVNALELDDSALYLCASSLAGVGQPQHFGDGTRLSIL.

The J gene is TRBJ2-5, the V gene TRBV7-2; D is undetermined. The CDR3 consists of 13 residues. CDR1 is SGHTA and CDR2 is FQGNSA in the germline V gene. With 5 bases removed from V and 4 bases from J, the gap between germline ends came to 11 bases. The CDR3, as DNA: TGTGCCAGCAGCCGAGCATCCACAGAGACCCAGTACTTC. Translating gives CASSRASTETQYF.

The chain has TRBV11-2 and TRBJ2-5; TRBD2 agrees at 10 bases. CDR1 SGHAT and CDR2 FQNNGV come from the germline V gene. V was clipped by 4 bases and J by 0 bases; unmatched bases: 11. The length of the CDR3 is 18 residues. The CDR3 sequence: CASSSGTSETFYQETQYF. Here the CDR3 DNA reads TGTGCCAGCAGCTCTGGGACTAGCGAGACTTTTTACCAAGAGACCCAGTACTTC.

The chain couples TRBV14 to TRBJ2-7; 8 nucleotides match TRBD2. This CDR3 comprises 16 residues. Germline CDR1 SGHDN, CDR2 FVKESK. J gave up 2 bases and V 1 base, and 7 bases lay outside the gene matches. Written as DNA, the CDR3 is TGTGCCAGCAGCCAAGGGCCGGGAGGGCTTGCCTACGAGCAGTACTTC. As protein: CASSQGPGGLAYEQYF.